This T cell receptor (beta chain) stems from a study of regulatory T cells in long-lasting Graves disease. CDR1 MNHEY and CDR2 SVGEGT come from the germline V gene. Deletions cut 4 bases from V and 0 bases from J, with 12 bases between. This CDR3 has 15 residues. CDR3 regions were amplified by Arm-PCR using iRepertoire HTBI primers to build TCR beta libraries. One entry per CDR3 protein results from TCRdb running MiXCR on the multiplex PCR reads. The repertoire holds some 340,000 distinct CDR3 sequences, with about 12% as singletons. This clonotype was seen at least ten times. Stated time point: newly diagnosed GD, antithyroid drugs for less than 3 months. PBMCs were the source of the RNA used for TCR sequencing. These same records also appear under a second study, on T cells in Graves' hyperthyroidism and ophthalmopathy.

The sequence derives from a woman between 18 and 29 years old with Graves disease. The V gene is TRBV6-2 or TRBV6-3, the J gene TRBJ1-1; D call uncertain. The source material was peripheral blood mononuclear cells (PBMCs), sampled at new diagnosis, from a patient treated with antithyroid drugs. In nucleotides, the CDR3 is TGTGCCAGCAGTTCCCACCGGGCGATGAACACTGAAGCTTTCTTT. Translated, it gives CASSSHRAMNTEAFF.